This TCR beta chain was sequenced for a study of beta chain features in type 1 diabetes. Each donor gave one heparinised blood draw averaging around 120 mL. Study-wide findings and caveats: The study found moderately but significantly shorter TCRB CDR3s in all four CD4+ subsets of Type 1 diabetes patients.

This clone was seen more than once but under ten times. Its target is unknown. Sequencing targeted expressed TCRB transcripts, as all isolated RNA had been reverse transcribed. The repertoire was sequenced with immunoSEQ multiplex PCR; TCRdb's copy has only in-frame clones and lacks some. The profile covers some 190,000 clones, with 6.5% to 9.5% appearing a single time and about 0.9% taken by the ten largest. This clonotype originated in a woman aged 40 to 50 with type 1 diabetes. Sequenced sample: central memory CD4+ T cells from blood.

The CDR3 DNA reads TGTGCCAGCAGCTTCTATATTGACGCGGGAGGGGCGTACGAGCAGTACTTC. This codes for CASSFYIDAGGAYEQYF. V is TRBV7-2 and J is TRBJ2-7; 9 nucleotides align to TRBD2. There are 17 residues in the CDR3. V dropped 3 bases and J dropped 4; count of bases not matched to a gene: 13. The germline gives CDR1 SGHTA, CDR2 FQGNSA.